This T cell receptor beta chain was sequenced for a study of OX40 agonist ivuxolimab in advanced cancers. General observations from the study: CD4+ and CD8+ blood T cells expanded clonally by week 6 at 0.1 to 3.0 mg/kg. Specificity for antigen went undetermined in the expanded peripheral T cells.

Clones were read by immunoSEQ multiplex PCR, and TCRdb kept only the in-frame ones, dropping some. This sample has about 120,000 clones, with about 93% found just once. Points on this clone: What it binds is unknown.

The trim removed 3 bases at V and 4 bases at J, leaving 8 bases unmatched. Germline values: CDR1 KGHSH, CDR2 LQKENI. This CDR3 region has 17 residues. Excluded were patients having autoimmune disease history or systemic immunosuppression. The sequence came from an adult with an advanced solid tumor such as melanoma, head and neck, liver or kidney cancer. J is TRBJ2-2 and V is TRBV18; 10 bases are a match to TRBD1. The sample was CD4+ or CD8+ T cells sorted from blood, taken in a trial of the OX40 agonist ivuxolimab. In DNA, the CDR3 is TGTGCCAGCTCACCTTGGCGGGACAGGGGAATCACCGGGGAGCTGTTTTTT. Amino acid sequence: CASSPWRDRGITGELFF.